This T cell receptor (beta chain) was identified in a study of cytomegalovirus exposure and HLA in healthy donors. Germline trimming cut 0 bases from V and 1 base from J; bases unmatched to any gene: 8. The CDR3 sequence is 17 residues long. Germline assignment: CDR1 GTSNPN and CDR2 SVGIG (reference sequence). The PCR employed 60 Vbeta primers together with 13 Jbeta primers. The protocol was immunoSEQ multiplex PCR, while the TCRdb copy is restricted to in-frame clones and leaves out a portion. Here the sample spans about 35,000 clones, 80% being singletons. Findings of the study overall: Later analysis identified a missense DCLRE1C variant that was linked to TCR beta V- and J-gene trimming. Most CMV-associated TCR beta chains appeared HLA-restricted in a later analysis. Later, TCR association rates were found to vary by HLA locus, highest for DRB1 and lowest for HLA-C. For most TCR beta V segments, an earlier analysis put the productive rate at about 87% or about 30% of the time.

This clone was observed once. Its specificity is unknown. Sequences were obtained from PBMCs. This chain uses TRBV30 with TRBJ1-1; 10 bases fit TRBD1. This TCR came from a male donor in good health and CMV-seronegative. CDR3 sequence reads: CAWSVWTGGAKNTEAFF. The CDR3 DNA sequence: TGTGCCTGGAGTGTATGGACAGGGGGGGCGAAGAACACTGAAGCTTTCTTT. The full variable domain, rest sourced from reference TRBV30 and TRBJ1-1, is SQTIHQWPATLVQPVGSPLSLECTVEGTSNPNLYWYRQAAGRGLQLLFYSVGIGQISSEVPQNLSASRPQDRQFILSSKKLLLSDSGFYLCAWSVWTGGAKNTEAFFGQGTRLTVV.